The 21 T cell receptor beta chains listed next were all sequenced from one sample in a study of blood T cell repertoires in COVID-19 (dated by TCRdb to the early 2020s). Receptors were amplified or captured by the immunoSEQ multiplex PCR assay. TCRdb re-hosts the immuneACCESS table, in-frame sequences only. Its copies lack some clones; in the studies checked, an unresolved V gene accounts for under half of them, and the cause for the rest is not known. The sample data list about 59,000 clones, and roughly 80% of these were observed just once. In total, the top ten clones hold around 13% of the sample. Sequencing was done on a sample of peripheral blood. Source of these receptors: a woman in her sixties or seventies with acute or convalescent COVID-19.

V usage is TRBV25-1 and J usage is TRBJ2-7; perhaps TRBD1 as D (5 bases). Germline CDR1 is MGHDK and CDR2 is SYGVNS. CDR3 length equals 13 residues. V lost 2 bases and J lost 4, with 9 bases in between. CDR3 region: CASSEPGLYEQYF. Written as DNA, the CDR3 is TGTGCCAGCAGTGAACCAGGGTTGTACGAGCAGTACTTC.

A few counts support this clone. The chain joins TRBV5-4 to TRBJ1-1; 9 positions match TRBD1. This CDR3 comprises 13 residues. Losses at the gene ends were 8 bases for V and 1 base for J; bases not matched to a gene: 3. Germline V gives CDR1 SGHNT, CDR2 YYREEE (reference sequence). CDR3 bases: TGTGCCAGGGGACAGGGTCCGAACACTGAAGCTTTCTTT. This codes for CARGQGPNTEAFF.

The V and J genes are TRBV18 and TRBJ1-2; D possibly corresponds to TRBD1 (5 bases). CDR3 length equals 15 residues. CDR1 is KGHSH, CDR2 LQKENI, per germline. The V gene lost 6 bases and the J gene lost 8 bases, with 22 bases spanning the gap. The DNA for the CDR3 is TGTGCCAGCTCCCCGACGGACACCGATAGGATAGGCTACACCTTC. Translated, it gives CASSPTDTDRIGYTF. The entire variable domain, with the rest obtained from reference TRBV18 and TRBJ1-2, is as follows: NAGVMQNPRHLVRRRGQEARLRCSPMKGHSHVYWYRQLPEEGLKFMVYLQKENIIDESGMPKERFSAEFPKEGPSILRIQQVVRGDSAAYFCASSPTDTDRIGYTFGSGTRLTVV.

CDR3 region: CASSQEQGLYGYTF. CDR3 coding DNA: TGTGCCAGCTCACAGGAACAGGGGCTCTATGGCTACACCTTC. This chain uses TRBV18 with TRBJ1-2; 7 nucleotides align to TRBD1. CDR3 length equals 14 residues. The V and J ends lost 4 bases and 4 bases, in that order; junction bases with no gene match: 6. Germline assignment: CDR1 KGHSH and CDR2 LQKENI.

The chain is built from TRBV2 and TRBJ1-2, with D hard to call. CDR1 and CDR2 from the germline V gene are SNHLY and FYNNEI. The germline V and J ends were trimmed by 6 bases and 0 bases, with 20 bases remaining between them. This CDR3 is built from 17 residues. CDR3 protein: CASSSQSAAQSNYGYTF. In DNA, the CDR3 is TGTGCCAGCAGCTCACAATCGGCTGCACAGTCTAACTATGGCTACACCTTC.

V and J are TRBV11-2 and TRBJ2-1; perhaps TRBD1 as D (6 bases). Germline CDR1 SGHAT, CDR2 FQNNGV. CDR3 length: 16 residues. With 5 bases removed from V and 1 base from J, the gap between germline ends came to 15 bases. The CDR3 spells CASSEEYGTSYNEQFF. The CDR3 region has the DNA TGTGCCAGCAGCGAAGAATACGGGACATCCTACAATGAGCAGTTCTTC. The complete variable domain, with remaining parts taken from reference TRBV11-2 and TRBJ2-1, reads EAGVAQSPRYKIIEKRQSVAFWCNPISGHATLYWYQQILGQGPKLLIQFQNNGVVDDSQLPKDRFSAERLKGVDSTLKIQPAKLEDSAVYLCASSEEYGTSYNEQFFGPGTRLTVL.

The gene calls are TRBV30 and TRBJ1-3; D gene ambiguous. V was cut by 0 bases and J by 0 bases, with 15 bases left in between. The germline CDR1 and CDR2 sequences are GTSNPN and SVGIG (reference sequence). This CDR3 has 17 amino acids. CDR3 residues: CAWSVRGQRSSGNTIYF. The CDR3 nucleotides are TGTGCCTGGAGTGTAAGAGGGCAGCGGAGCTCTGGAAACACCATATATTTT.

This chain links TRBV5-1 with TRBJ2-2, with TRBD1 as a possible D gene (5 bases). Germline V CDR1 and CDR2: SGHRS, YFSETQ. The V gene lost 1 base and the J gene lost 4 bases, with 8 bases spanning the gap. CDR3 length equals 14 residues. CDR3 region: CASSLRGFTGELFF. CDR3 nucleotides: TGCGCCAGCAGCTTGAGGGGATTCACCGGGGAGCTGTTTTTT.

The chain is built from TRBV4-1 and TRBJ1-5; 9 bases agree with TRBD1. J lost 3 bases, V lost 0 bases, and 9 bases had no gene match. Germline CDR1 is MGHRA and CDR2 is YSYEKL. The CDR3 runs to 18 residues. The CDR3 sequence: CASSQEGTGLGINQPQHF. The DNA of the CDR3 is TGCGCCAGCAGCCAAGAAGGGACAGGGTTAGGCATCAATCAGCCCCAGCATTTT.

This clone was found a few times. The chain employs TRBV4-2 and TRBJ2-7; TRBD2 matches 10 bases. Germline trimming cut 4 bases from V and 3 bases from J; bases unmatched to any gene: 6. The CDR3 consists of 15 residues. From germline, CDR1 is LGHNA and CDR2 YNFKEQ. CDR3 DNA: TGTGCCAGCAGCCCGTTAATAGCGGGGGGCTACGAGCAGTACTTC. Encoded protein: CASSPLIAGGYEQYF.

This chain uses TRBV9 with TRBJ2-3, with 7 positions matching TRBD1. This CDR3 region has 16 residues. Germline V gene sequence: CDR1 SGDLS, CDR2 YYNGEE. The junction had 11 bases not matched to a gene; V was cut back by 4 bases and J by 3 bases. In nucleotides, the CDR3 is TGTGCCAGCAGCCTCAGACAGGGACGAGGAACAGATACGCAGTATTTT. Amino acid sequence: CASSLRQGRGTDTQYF.

This chain uses TRBV18 with TRBJ1-1, with D perhaps matching TRBD1 (6 bases). CDR1 and CDR2 from the germline V gene are KGHSH and LQKENI. The CDR3 length is 13 residues. Between the trimmed V and J ends, which lost 5 bases and 4 bases, there was a span of 11 bases. The CDR3 bases are TGTGCCAGCTCAGCCGGGACAAGCACTGAAGCTTTCTTT. Translating it yields CASSAGTSTEAFF.

The chain couples TRBV18 to TRBJ1-1, with D possibly being TRBD1 (5 bases). Germline CDR1 and CDR2: KGHSH and LQKENI. The CDR3 extends over 14 amino acids. Trimming stripped 3 bases from V and 5 bases from J, with 13 bases between. The CDR3: CASSPTWGETEAFF. CDR3 coding DNA: TGTGCCAGCTCACCGACCTGGGGGGAAACTGAAGCTTTCTTT.

The gene calls are TRBV6-5 and TRBJ1-2, with 7 bases that match TRBD1. Trimming at V came to 0 bases and at J to 2 bases, leaving 3 bases not matched to a gene. CDR1 is MNHEY and CDR2 is SVGAGI in the germline V gene. This CDR3 has 15 amino acids. The chain's CDR3 is CASSYSGTANYGYTF. CDR3 in DNA: TGTGCCAGCAGTTACTCAGGGACAGCGAACTATGGCTACACCTTC.

The chain recombines TRBV11-2 with TRBJ1-2; no reliable D call. Between the trimmed V and J ends, which lost 5 bases and 2 bases, there was a span of 12 bases. Germline values: CDR1 SGHAT, CDR2 FQNNGV. The CDR3 covers 14 residues. CDR3 DNA sequence: TGTGCCAGCAGCCACCTGAGAGAGAACTATGGCTACACCTTC. Translating it yields CASSHLRENYGYTF.

This clone was picked up one time. This chain connects TRBV3-1 (or the pseudogene TRBV3-2) to TRBJ1-2, with D possibly TRBD1 on 5 matching bases. This CDR3 is 14 amino acids long. Germline V CDR1 and CDR2: LGHDT, YNNKEL (reference sequence). V lost 0 bases, J lost 2 bases, and 7 bases lay in between. CDR3 bases: TGTGCCAGCAGCCAAGATAAGGGGAACTATGGCTACACCTTC. It is translated as CASSQDKGNYGYTF.

The DNA of the CDR3 is TGTGCCAGCAGTGAAGCGTACGGGACTAGCGGGGGGAACCAAGAGACCCAGTACTTC. It is translated as CASSEAYGTSGGNQETQYF. The chain employs TRBV6-1 and TRBJ2-5; TRBD2 agrees at 15 bases. The germline V gene encodes CDR1 MNHNS and CDR2 SASEGT. With V trimmed by 0 bases and J by 0 bases, 5 bases remained unmatched. The CDR3 loop spans 19 amino acids.

The chain is built from TRBV2 and TRBJ2-5; maybe TRBD2 (7 bases). Germline V lookup: CDR1 SNHLY, CDR2 FYNNEI. This CDR3 contains 15 residues. V gave up 6 bases and J gave up 1 base, with 15 bases separating them. Here the CDR3 reads CASRGGQALQETQYF. The CDR3 DNA follows: TGTGCCAGCAGGGGGGGGCAGGCGCTCCAAGAGACCCAGTACTTC.

The V call is TRBV7-8, the J call TRBJ2-7; 8 nucleotides line up with TRBD1. The length of the CDR3 is 15 residues. In germline, CDR1 is SGHVS, CDR2 FQNEAQ. J gave up 3 bases and V 5 bases, and 9 bases lay outside the gene matches. The CDR3 nucleotides are TGTGCCAGCAGCCCGGGCTGGGACAGGCACTACGAGCAGTACTTC. This codes for CASSPGWDRHYEQYF. The whole variable domain, remainder taken from reference TRBV7-8 and TRBJ2-7, is GAGVSQSPRYKVAKRGQDVALRCDPISGHVSLFWYQQALGQGPEFLTYFQNEAQLDKSGLPSDRFFAERPEGSVSTLKIQRTQQEDSAVYLCASSPGWDRHYEQYFGPGTRLTVT.

This clone turned up a few times. The chain combines TRBV9 with TRBJ2-2; tentatively, D is TRBD1 (6 bases). This CDR3 has 14 residues. Trimming took off 2 bases at V and 4 bases at J, with 9 bases between the two ends. Germline CDR1 SGDLS, CDR2 YYNGEE. The CDR3 spells CASSVRGTTGELFF. DNA of the CDR3: TGTGCCAGCAGCGTCAGGGGTACCACCGGGGAGCTGTTTTTT.

The chain has TRBV18 and TRBJ1-2; TRBD1 matches at 9 bases. This CDR3 contains 11 residues. After removal of 6 bases from V and 8 bases from J, the junction contained 1 base not matched to a gene. Germline values: CDR1 KGHSH, CDR2 LQKENI. The CDR3: CASSDRGGYTF. The CDR3 bases are TGTGCCAGCTCGGACAGGGGAGGCTACACCTTC.